This is a list of T cell receptor beta chains from one sample in a study of CD8+CD57+ T cells in acquired aplastic anemia. One entry per CDR3 protein results from TCRdb running MiXCR on the reads. The table has some 150,000 distinct CDR3 sequences, about 64% seen once; the top ten hold 40% to 55%. The source material was sorted CD4+, CD8+, or CD8+CD57+ T cells (not recorded which) from PBMCs. The receptors derive from a human donor with aplastic anemia. The CDR3 runs from the conserved cysteine through the conserved F or W. Each record gives: clone size, J gene, V gene, D gene, CDR3 protein. The D gene is left open where the match is weak. The size field is filled for only some rows; it gives once, few, many or a size class.

abundance: -; j_gene: TRBJ2-1; v_gene: TRBV25-1; d_gene: TRBD1; CDR3aa: CASGGTGDVYEQFF
abundance: -; j_gene: TRBJ2-7; v_gene: TRBV2; d_gene: -; CDR3aa: CASRPRGRILSYEQYF
abundance: few; j_gene: TRBJ1-6; v_gene: TRBV10-3; d_gene: -; CDR3aa: CAISDRSAPLHF
abundance: -; j_gene: TRBJ2-7; v_gene: TRBV6-5; d_gene: -; CDR3aa: CAISRGLAYEQYF
abundance: -; j_gene: TRBJ2-1; v_gene: TRBV9; d_gene: -; CDR3aa: CASSVQTQSNEQFF
abundance: -; j_gene: TRBJ1-2; v_gene: TRBV20-1; d_gene: TRBD1; CDR3aa: CSAPRDRAHGYTF
abundance: -; j_gene: TRBJ1-2; v_gene: TRBV5-1; d_gene: -; CDR3aa: CASSLGANYGYTF
abundance: -; j_gene: TRBJ2-5; v_gene: TRBV7-2; d_gene: -; CDR3aa: CASSLGEDAPQYF
abundance: many; j_gene: TRBJ1-2; v_gene: TRBV20-1; d_gene: -; CDR3aa: CSGSGIADLNYGYTF
abundance: -; j_gene: TRBJ2-7; v_gene: TRBV29-1; d_gene: -; CDR3aa: CSVEEVSMGQYF
abundance: -; j_gene: TRBJ2-5; v_gene: TRBV29-1; d_gene: -; CDR3aa: CSVDAAGETQYF
abundance: -; j_gene: TRBJ2-1; v_gene: TRBV20-1; d_gene: TRBD2; CDR3aa: CSASSGAGGFNEQFF
abundance: few; j_gene: TRBJ2-7; v_gene: TRBV6-1; d_gene: -; CDR3aa: CASSRDTYYEQYF
abundance: -; j_gene: TRBJ2-7; v_gene: TRBV7-8; d_gene: TRBD2; CDR3aa: CASSLAGGVEQYF
abundance: once; j_gene: TRBJ2-5; v_gene: TRBV7-9; d_gene: -; CDR3aa: CASSLAESGGETQYF
abundance: -; j_gene: TRBJ1-4; v_gene: TRBV5-4; d_gene: -; CDR3aa: CASSTRDTNEKLFF
abundance: -; j_gene: TRBJ2-2; v_gene: TRBV19; d_gene: -; CDR3aa: CASSIVTGELFF
abundance: -; j_gene: TRBJ2-1; v_gene: TRBV24-1; d_gene: -; CDR3aa: CATSDFADNEQFF
abundance: -; j_gene: TRBJ2-1; v_gene: TRBV20-1; d_gene: TRBD2; CDR3aa: CSAGLAGGVNEQFF
abundance: -; j_gene: TRBJ2-5; v_gene: TRBV2; d_gene: TRBD2; CDR3aa: CASRPPLAGVGGETQYF
abundance: -; j_gene: TRBJ2-1; v_gene: TRBV24-1; d_gene: -; CDR3aa: CATSGMTDYNEQFF
abundance: -; j_gene: TRBJ1-1; v_gene: TRBV10-1; d_gene: TRBD1; CDR3aa: CASSESTGIEGTEAFF
abundance: -; j_gene: TRBJ1-5; v_gene: TRBV19; d_gene: TRBD1; CDR3aa: CASSDPDRGYQPQHF
abundance: -; j_gene: TRBJ1-6; v_gene: TRBV5-4; d_gene: -; CDR3aa: CASSLGQVNSPLHF
abundance: many; j_gene: TRBJ1-1; v_gene: TRBV20-1; d_gene: -; CDR3aa: CSARGVDTADTEAFF
abundance: many; j_gene: TRBJ2-1; v_gene: TRBV6-4; d_gene: -; CDR3aa: CASSAEDYNEQFF
abundance: -; j_gene: TRBJ2-1; v_gene: TRBV10-2; d_gene: TRBD2; CDR3aa: CASRGGLAEPSSYNEQFF
abundance: few; j_gene: TRBJ2-1; v_gene: TRBV24-1; d_gene: -; CDR3aa: CATSGWDNEQFF
abundance: -; j_gene: TRBJ1-4; v_gene: TRBV7-9; d_gene: -; CDR3aa: CASSPQGPGYEKLFF
abundance: once; j_gene: TRBJ1-5; v_gene: TRBV7-9; d_gene: -; CDR3aa: CASSHPTESNQPQHF
abundance: once; j_gene: TRBJ2-1; v_gene: TRBV24-1; d_gene: TRBD2; CDR3aa: CATSDPGEGSGNEQFF
abundance: few; j_gene: TRBJ2-5; v_gene: TRBV2; d_gene: TRBD1; CDR3aa: CASSPPGDRDQETQYF
abundance: -; j_gene: TRBJ1-6; v_gene: TRBV29-1; d_gene: -; CDR3aa: CSVADPNSPLHF
abundance: -; j_gene: TRBJ1-4; v_gene: TRBV29-1; d_gene: -; CDR3aa: CSATIGSTNEKLFF
abundance: many; j_gene: TRBJ1-3; v_gene: TRBV4-3; d_gene: -; CDR3aa: CASSQAGLIGNTIYF
abundance: -; j_gene: TRBJ1-1; v_gene: TRBV7-2; d_gene: -; CDR3aa: CASSFTAITNTEAFF
abundance: -; j_gene: TRBJ2-2; v_gene: TRBV13; d_gene: -; CDR3aa: CASSLGNGELFF
abundance: once; j_gene: TRBJ1-6; v_gene: TRBV19; d_gene: TRBD1; CDR3aa: CASQAGRDRSSPLHF
abundance: once; j_gene: TRBJ1-1; v_gene: TRBV20-1; d_gene: -; CDR3aa: CSARLRVGTEAFF
abundance: -; j_gene: TRBJ2-1; v_gene: TRBV29-1; d_gene: TRBD2; CDR3aa: CSVGRTSGYNEQFF
abundance: -; j_gene: TRBJ2-3; v_gene: TRBV5-5; d_gene: -; CDR3aa: CASSPTPVQRSTDTQYF
abundance: -; j_gene: TRBJ2-7; v_gene: TRBV15; d_gene: -; CDR3aa: CATSRVTYYEQYF
abundance: few; j_gene: TRBJ2-3; v_gene: TRBV6-1; d_gene: TRBD1; CDR3aa: CASSQYTGTGDSDTQYF
abundance: -; j_gene: TRBJ2-7; v_gene: TRBV19; d_gene: TRBD2; CDR3aa: CASSRGLAGGYEQYF
abundance: -; j_gene: TRBJ1-1; v_gene: TRBV7-2; d_gene: -; CDR3aa: CASSRGRNTEAFF
abundance: -; j_gene: TRBJ1-4; v_gene: TRBV9; d_gene: -; CDR3aa: CASSVEGGTNEKLFF
abundance: once; j_gene: TRBJ2-5; v_gene: TRBV24-1; d_gene: -; CDR3aa: CATSPRGETQYF
abundance: -; j_gene: TRBJ1-1; v_gene: TRBV19; d_gene: -; CDR3aa: CASSFQGPNTEAFF
abundance: -; j_gene: TRBJ2-5; v_gene: TRBV25-1; d_gene: -; CDR3aa: CASSEMAGGVQETQYF
abundance: -; j_gene: TRBJ2-7; v_gene: TRBV27; d_gene: -; CDR3aa: CASSPLEFTPYEQYF
abundance: -; j_gene: TRBJ1-5; v_gene: TRBV7-8; d_gene: -; CDR3aa: CASSERTAQQNQPQHF
abundance: once; j_gene: TRBJ2-3; v_gene: TRBV4-3; d_gene: -; CDR3aa: CASSQEGRGVDTQYF
abundance: -; j_gene: TRBJ1-6; v_gene: TRBV2; d_gene: -; CDR3aa: CASSKEPGSPLHF